This T cell receptor beta chain was sequenced during a study of vaccination effects on CD4 cells after COVID-19. As concerns this clone: Its antigen is not identified.

Peptide-pool stimulation followed by sequencing identified expanded antigen-specific CD4+ clonotypes in the ViraFEST assay. It was after nine to ten days of culture that CD4+ T cells were isolated. Each person got two doses of an mRNA SARS-CoV-2 vaccine, BNT162b2 or mRNA-1273. Clones were sequenced by immunoSEQ multiplex PCR, and TCRdb holds only the in-frame ones, with some missing. The sample has about 35,000 clones, about four fifths seen once. CDR1 and CDR2 (germline): MGHDK, SYGVNS. After removal of 6 bases from V and 8 bases from J, the junction contained 14 bases not matched to a gene. The CDR3 runs 15 residues.

The chain joins TRBV25-1 to TRBJ1-2; 8 positions agree with TRBD1. The sequence derives from a human donor who received a COVID-19 vaccine. Some clones in this sample may be carry-over from other donors' samples. The sample consisted of CD4+ T cells from PBMCs cultured with HCoV-NL63 spike peptides, taken after COVID-19 vaccination. CDR3 sequence: CASRALNDRGGGYTF. In DNA, the CDR3 is TGTGCCAGCAGGGCGCTCAATGACAGGGGTGGCGGCTACACCTTC.